Detailed here is one T cell receptor beta chain. Its specificity is not known. Assay used: immunoSEQ multiplex PCR; TCRdb lists only in-frame clones, some missing. The top ten hold approximately 8% of the sample, which has around 76,000 clones, around 86% seen once. The sample comes from a study of OX40 agonist ivuxolimab in advanced cancers. Study as a whole: Patients were given ivuxolimab, an antibody that agonizes OX40 (CD134). Those treated in dose escalation had hepatocellular carcinoma, melanoma, renal cell cancer or head and neck cancer. Age averaged about 66 years (range roughly 20 to 90), and about 86% were male. Whole-study findings and limits: Normalized expansion of T-cell clones was also low for some nonresponders.

This clonotype was sampled from an adult with an advanced solid tumor such as melanoma, head and neck, liver or kidney cancer. The material sequenced was CD4+ or CD8+ T cells sorted from blood, taken in a trial of the OX40 agonist ivuxolimab.

Here the CDR3 reads CASSPGQGLNIQYF. Here the CDR3 DNA reads TGTGCCAGCAGTCCGGGACAGGGGTTAAACATTCAGTACTTC. The chain joins TRBV27 to TRBJ2-4; 10 bases are shared with TRBD1. The length of the CDR3 is 14 residues. Trimming at V came to 5 bases and at J to 6 bases, leaving 4 bases not matched to a gene. CDR1 is MNHEY and CDR2 is SMNVEV in the germline V gene (reference sequence).